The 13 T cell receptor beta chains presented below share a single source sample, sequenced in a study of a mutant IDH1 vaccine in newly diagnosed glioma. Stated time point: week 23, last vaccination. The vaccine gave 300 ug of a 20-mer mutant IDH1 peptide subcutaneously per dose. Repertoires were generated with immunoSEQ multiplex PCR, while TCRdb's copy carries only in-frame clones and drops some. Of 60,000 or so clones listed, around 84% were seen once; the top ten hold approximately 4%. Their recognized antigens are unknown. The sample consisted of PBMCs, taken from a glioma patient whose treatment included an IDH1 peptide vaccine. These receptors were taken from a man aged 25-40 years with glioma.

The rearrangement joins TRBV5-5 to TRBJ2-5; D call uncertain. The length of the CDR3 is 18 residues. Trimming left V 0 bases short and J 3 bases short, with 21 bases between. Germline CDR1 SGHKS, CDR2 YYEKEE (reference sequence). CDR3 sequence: CASSLEWVRKAAEETQYF. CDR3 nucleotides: TGTGCCAGCAGCTTGGAATGGGTCAGGAAGGCGGCGGAAGAGACCCAGTACTTC.

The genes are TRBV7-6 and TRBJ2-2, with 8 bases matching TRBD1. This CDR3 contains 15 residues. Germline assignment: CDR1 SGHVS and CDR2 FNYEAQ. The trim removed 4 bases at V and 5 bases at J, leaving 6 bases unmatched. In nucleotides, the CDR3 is TGTGCCAGCAGCTGGGGAACAGGGGGTACCGGGGAGCTGTTTTTT. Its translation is CASSWGTGGTGELFF.

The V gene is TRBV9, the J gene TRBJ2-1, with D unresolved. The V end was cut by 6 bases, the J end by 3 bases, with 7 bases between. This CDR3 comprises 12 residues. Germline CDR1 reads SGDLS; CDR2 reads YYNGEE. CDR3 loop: CASKADYNEQFF. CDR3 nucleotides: TGTGCCAGCAAGGCAGACTACAATGAGCAGTTCTTC.

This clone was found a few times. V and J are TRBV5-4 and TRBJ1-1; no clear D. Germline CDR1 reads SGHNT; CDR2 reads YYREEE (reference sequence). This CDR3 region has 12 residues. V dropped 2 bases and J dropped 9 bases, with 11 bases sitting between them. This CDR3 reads CASSLGPSQAFF. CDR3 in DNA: TGTGCCAGCAGCTTAGGTCCCTCTCAAGCTTTCTTT.

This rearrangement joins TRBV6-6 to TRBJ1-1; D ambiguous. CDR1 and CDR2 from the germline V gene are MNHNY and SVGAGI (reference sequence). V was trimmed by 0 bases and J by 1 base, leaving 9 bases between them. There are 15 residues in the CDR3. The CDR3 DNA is TGTGCCAGCAGTTACTCGGCACAAACGAACACTGAAGCTTTCTTT. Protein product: CASSYSAQTNTEAFF.

The CDR3 protein is CASTQSLRDTQYF. The DNA for the CDR3 is TGTGCCAGCACCCAGAGTTTGCGAGATACGCAGTATTTT. The chain links TRBV18 to TRBJ2-3; no definite D call. This CDR3 has 13 amino acids. With 8 bases removed from V and 5 bases from J, the gap between germline ends came to 14 bases. Germline loops: CDR1 KGHSH, CDR2 LQKENI.

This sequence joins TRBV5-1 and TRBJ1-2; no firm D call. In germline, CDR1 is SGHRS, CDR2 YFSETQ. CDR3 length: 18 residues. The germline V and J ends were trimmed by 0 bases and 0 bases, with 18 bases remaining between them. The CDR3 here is CASSLGVSSWRSNYGYTF. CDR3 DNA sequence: TGCGCCAGCAGCTTGGGGGTTTCGTCCTGGAGGTCTAACTATGGCTACACCTTC. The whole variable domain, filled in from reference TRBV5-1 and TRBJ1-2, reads KAGVTQTPRYLIKTRGQQVTLSCSPISGHRSVSWYQQTPGQGLQFLFEYFSETQRNKGNFPGRFSGRQFSNSRSEMNVSTLELGDSALYLCASSLGVSSWRSNYGYTFGSGTRLTVV.

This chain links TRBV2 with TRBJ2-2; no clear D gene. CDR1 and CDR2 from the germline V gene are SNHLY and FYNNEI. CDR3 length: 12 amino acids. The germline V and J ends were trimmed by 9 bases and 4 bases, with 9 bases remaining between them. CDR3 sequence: CARLGVTGELFF. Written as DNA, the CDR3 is TGTGCCAGGTTGGGCGTCACCGGGGAGCTGTTTTTT.

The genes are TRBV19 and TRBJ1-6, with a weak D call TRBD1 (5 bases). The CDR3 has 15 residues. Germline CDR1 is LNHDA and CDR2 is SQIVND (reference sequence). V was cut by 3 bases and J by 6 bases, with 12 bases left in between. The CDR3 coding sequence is TGTGCCAGTAGTATTCGTTCAGGGACTAATTCACCCCTCCACTTT. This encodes CASSIRSGTNSPLHF.

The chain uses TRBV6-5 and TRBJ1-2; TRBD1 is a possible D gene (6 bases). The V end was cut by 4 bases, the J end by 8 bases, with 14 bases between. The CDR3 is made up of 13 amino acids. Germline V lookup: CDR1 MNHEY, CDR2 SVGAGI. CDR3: CASSFTGAQGYTF. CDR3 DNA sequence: TGTGCCAGCAGTTTTACGGGGGCGCAGGGCTACACCTTC.

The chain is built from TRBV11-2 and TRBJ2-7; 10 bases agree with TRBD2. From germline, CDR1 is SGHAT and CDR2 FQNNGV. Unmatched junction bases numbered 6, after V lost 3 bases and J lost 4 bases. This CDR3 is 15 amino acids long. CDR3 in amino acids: CASSFTSGDIYEQYF. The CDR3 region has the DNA TGTGCCAGCAGCTTTACTAGCGGGGACATATACGAGCAGTACTTC.

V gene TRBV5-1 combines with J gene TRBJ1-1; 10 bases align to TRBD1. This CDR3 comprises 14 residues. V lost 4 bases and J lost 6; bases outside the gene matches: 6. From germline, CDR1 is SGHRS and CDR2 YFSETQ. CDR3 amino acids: CASSARQGAAEAFF. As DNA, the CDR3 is TGCGCCAGCAGCGCCAGACAGGGGGCCGCTGAAGCTTTCTTT.

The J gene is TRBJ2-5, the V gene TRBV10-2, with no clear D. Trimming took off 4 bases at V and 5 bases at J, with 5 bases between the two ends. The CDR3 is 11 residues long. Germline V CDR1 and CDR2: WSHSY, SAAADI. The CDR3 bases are TGCGCCAGCAGTGGTGCGGAGACCCAGTACTTC. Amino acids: CASSGAETQYF.